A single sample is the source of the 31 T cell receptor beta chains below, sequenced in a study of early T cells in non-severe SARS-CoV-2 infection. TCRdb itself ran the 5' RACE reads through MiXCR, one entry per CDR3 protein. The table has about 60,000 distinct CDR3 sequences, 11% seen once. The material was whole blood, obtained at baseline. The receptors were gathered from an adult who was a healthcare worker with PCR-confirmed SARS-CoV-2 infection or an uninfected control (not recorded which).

The CDR3 loop is CSVGGTGKVQHAYEQYF. CDR3 coding DNA: TGCAGCGTTGGAGGGACAGGGAAGGTCCAACACGCCTACGAGCAGTACTTC. The chain combines TRBV29-1 with TRBJ2-7; 9 bases match TRBD1. V lost 4 bases and J lost 2; bases outside the gene matches: 15. Germline V gene lookup returns CDR1 SQVTM and CDR2 ANQGSEA. There are 17 residues in the CDR3.

The CDR3 reads CSARGTSGGSSYEQYF. CDR3 in DNA: TGCAGTGCTAGAGGGACTAGCGGGGGATCCTCCTACGAGCAGTACTTC. V and J are TRBV20-1 and TRBJ2-7, with 13 bases that match TRBD2. V shed 1 base, J shed 0 bases, and the junction held 3 bases outside the gene matches. Looked up from germline, CDR1 is DFQATT and CDR2 is SNEGSKA (reference sequence). The length of the CDR3 is 16 residues.

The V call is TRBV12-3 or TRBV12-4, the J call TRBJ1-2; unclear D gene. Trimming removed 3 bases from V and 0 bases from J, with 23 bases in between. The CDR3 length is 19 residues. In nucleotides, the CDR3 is TGTGCCAGCAGTTTCCCAACGGACTGCTGTGATGTTCCTAACTATGGCTACACCTTC. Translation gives CASSFPTDCCDVPNYGYTF.

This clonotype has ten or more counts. The CDR3: CASSQRTGSETQYF. The CDR3 region has the DNA TGCGCCAGCAGCCAACGGACAGGGTCGGAGACCCAGTACTTC. The chain couples TRBV4-3 to TRBJ2-5; 8 bases map to TRBD1. CDR1 is LGHNA and CDR2 is YSLEER in the germline V gene. Trimming removed 2 bases from V and 5 bases from J; junction bases left unmatched: 4. The CDR3 sequence is 14 residues long.

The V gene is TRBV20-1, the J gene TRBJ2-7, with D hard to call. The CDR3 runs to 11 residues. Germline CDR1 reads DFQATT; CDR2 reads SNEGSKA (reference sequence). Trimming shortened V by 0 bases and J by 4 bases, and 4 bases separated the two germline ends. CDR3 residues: CSAREDYEQYF. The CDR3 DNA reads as TGCAGTGCTAGAGAGGATTACGAGCAGTACTTC.

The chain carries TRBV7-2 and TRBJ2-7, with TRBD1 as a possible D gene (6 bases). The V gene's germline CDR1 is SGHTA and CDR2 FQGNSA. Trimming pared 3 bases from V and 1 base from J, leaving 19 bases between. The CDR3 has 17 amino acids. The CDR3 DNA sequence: TGTGCCAGCAGCTTTAAGGTCCCAGGGGTAGGTTCCTACGAGCAGTACTTC. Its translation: CASSFKVPGVGSYEQYF.

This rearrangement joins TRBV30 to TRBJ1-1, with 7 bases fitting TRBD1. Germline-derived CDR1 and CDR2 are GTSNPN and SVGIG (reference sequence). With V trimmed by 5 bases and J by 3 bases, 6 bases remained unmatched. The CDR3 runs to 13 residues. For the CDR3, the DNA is TGTGCCTGGCGAACAGGGGCACACACTGAAGCTTTCTTT. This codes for CAWRTGAHTEAFF.

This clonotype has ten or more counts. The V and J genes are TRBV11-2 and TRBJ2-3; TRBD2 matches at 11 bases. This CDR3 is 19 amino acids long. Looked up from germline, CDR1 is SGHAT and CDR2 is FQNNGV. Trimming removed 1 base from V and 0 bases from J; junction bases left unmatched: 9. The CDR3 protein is CASSLVGLAGGSSTDTQYF. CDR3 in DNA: TGTGCCAGCAGCTTAGTAGGTCTAGCGGGGGGTTCTAGCACAGATACGCAGTATTTT.

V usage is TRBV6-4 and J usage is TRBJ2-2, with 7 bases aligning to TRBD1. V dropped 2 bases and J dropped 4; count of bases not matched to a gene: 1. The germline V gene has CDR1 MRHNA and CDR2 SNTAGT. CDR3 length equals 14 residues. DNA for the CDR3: TGTGCCAGCAGTGACCGGGACAGCACCGGGGAGCTGTTTTTT. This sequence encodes CASSDRDSTGELFF.

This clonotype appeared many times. The CDR3 DNA reads TGCGCCAGCAGCTTGGGTGGATTCCCCGATACGCAGTATTTT. Translating it yields CASSLGGFPDTQYF. This chain links TRBV5-1 with TRBJ2-3; D is unclear. The CDR3 is 14 amino acids. V was cut by 0 bases and J by 6 bases, with 11 bases left in between. Per germline, CDR1 SGHRS and CDR2 YFSETQ.

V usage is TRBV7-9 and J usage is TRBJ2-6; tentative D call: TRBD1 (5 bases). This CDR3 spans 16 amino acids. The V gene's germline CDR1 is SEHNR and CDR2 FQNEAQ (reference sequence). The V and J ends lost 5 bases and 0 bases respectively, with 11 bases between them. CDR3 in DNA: TGTGCCAGCAGCCCTGACAGAAGCTCTGGGGCCAACGTCCTGACTTTC. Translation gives CASSPDRSSGANVLTF.

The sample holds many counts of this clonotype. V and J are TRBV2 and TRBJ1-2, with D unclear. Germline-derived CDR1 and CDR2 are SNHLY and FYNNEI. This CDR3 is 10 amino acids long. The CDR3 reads CATRGLGYTF. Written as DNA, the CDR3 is TGTGCTACTAGAGGCCTTGGCTACACCTTC.

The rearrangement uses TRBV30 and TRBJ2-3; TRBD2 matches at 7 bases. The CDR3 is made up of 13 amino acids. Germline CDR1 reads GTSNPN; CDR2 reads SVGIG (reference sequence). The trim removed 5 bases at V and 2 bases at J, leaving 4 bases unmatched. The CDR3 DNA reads TGTGCCTGGCAGCGGGGAATCACAGATACGCAGTATTTT. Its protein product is CAWQRGITDTQYF.

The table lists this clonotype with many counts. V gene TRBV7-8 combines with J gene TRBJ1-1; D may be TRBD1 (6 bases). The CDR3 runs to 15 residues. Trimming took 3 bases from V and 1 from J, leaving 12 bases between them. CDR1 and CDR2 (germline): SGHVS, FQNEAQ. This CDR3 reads CASSFGQGGNTEAFF. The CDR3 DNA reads TGTGCCAGCAGCTTCGGTCAAGGGGGGAACACTGAAGCTTTCTTT.

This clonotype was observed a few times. The CDR3 DNA sequence: TGTGCCAGTAGTATAAGAGGGGACGCGCAGTATTTT. As protein: CASSIRGDAQYF. V is TRBV19 and J is TRBJ2-3; either TRBD1 or TRBD2 may fit D (5 bases each). This CDR3 is 12 amino acids long. Germline V gene lookup returns CDR1 LNHDA and CDR2 SQIVND (reference sequence). Between the trimmed V and J ends, which lost 2 bases and 10 bases, there was a span of 10 bases. Together with reference TRBV19 and TRBJ2-3, the CDR3 gives the full variable domain: DGGITQSPKYLFRKEGQNVTLSCEQNLNHDAMYWYRQDPGQGLRLIYYSQIVNDFQKGDIAEGYSVSREKKESFPLTVTSAQKNPTAFYLCASSIRGDAQYFGPGTRLTVL.

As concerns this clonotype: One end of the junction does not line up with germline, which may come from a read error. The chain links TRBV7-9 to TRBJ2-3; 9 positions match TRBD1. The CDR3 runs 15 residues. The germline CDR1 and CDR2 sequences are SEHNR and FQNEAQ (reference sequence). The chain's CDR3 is CASSPGTGMSDTQCF. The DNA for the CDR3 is TGTGCCAGCAGCCCCGGGACAGGGATGTCAGATACGCAGTGTTTT.

CDR3 sequence: CASSLETGHQPYEQYF. In nucleotides, the CDR3 is TGTGCCAGCAGCTTGGAGACAGGACATCAACCCTACGAGCAGTACTTC. V and J are TRBV11-2 and TRBJ2-7; maybe TRBD1 (6 bases). The ends were cut back, 3 bases at V and 2 bases at J, with 17 bases in the middle. Looked up from germline, CDR1 is SGHAT and CDR2 is FQNNGV. This CDR3 spans 16 amino acids.

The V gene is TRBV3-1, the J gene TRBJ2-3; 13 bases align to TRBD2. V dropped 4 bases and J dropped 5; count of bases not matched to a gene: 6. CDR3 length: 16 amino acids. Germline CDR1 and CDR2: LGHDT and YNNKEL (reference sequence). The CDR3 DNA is TGTGCCAGCAGCCGAACTAGCGGGGGGGGCGGAGATACGCAGTATTTT. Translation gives CASSRTSGGGGDTQYF.

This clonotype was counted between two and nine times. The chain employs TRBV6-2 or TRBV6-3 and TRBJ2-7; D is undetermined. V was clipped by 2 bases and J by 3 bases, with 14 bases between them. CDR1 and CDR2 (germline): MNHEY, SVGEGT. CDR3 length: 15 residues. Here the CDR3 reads CASSYRHYKDYEQYF. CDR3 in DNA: TGTGCCAGCAGTTACCGGCACTACAAGGACTACGAGCAGTACTTC.

For the CDR3, the DNA is TGTGCCAGCAGCTCCGGGACGGACCGTCTTTGGGGCTACACCTTC. Amino acids: CASSSGTDRLWGYTF. This chain joins TRBV7-6 and TRBJ1-2; D is possibly TRBD1 (5 bases). CDR3 length equals 15 residues. The ends were cut back, 4 bases at V and 8 bases at J, with 20 bases in the middle. The germline V gene has CDR1 SGHVS and CDR2 FNYEAQ.

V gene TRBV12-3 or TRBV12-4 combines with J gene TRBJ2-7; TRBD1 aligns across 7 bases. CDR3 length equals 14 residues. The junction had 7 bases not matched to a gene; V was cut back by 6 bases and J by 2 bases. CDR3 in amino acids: CASSLQGTTYEQYF. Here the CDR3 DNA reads TGTGCCAGCAGCCTACAGGGGACCACCTACGAGCAGTACTTC.

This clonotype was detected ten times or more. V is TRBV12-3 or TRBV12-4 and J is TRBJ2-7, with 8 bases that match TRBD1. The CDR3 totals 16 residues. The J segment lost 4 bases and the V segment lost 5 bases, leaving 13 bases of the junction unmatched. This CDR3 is CASSPVDRASRYEQYF. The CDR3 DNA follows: TGTGCCAGCAGTCCGGTGGACAGGGCCTCAAGGTACGAGCAGTACTTC.

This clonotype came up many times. The CDR3 DNA follows: TGTGCCAGCAGTTACGTTGGGGCCGGGCACAATGAGCAGTTCTTC. Translated: CASSYVGAGHNEQFF. The rearrangement joins TRBV6-6 to TRBJ2-1, with D perhaps matching TRBD1 (5 bases). This CDR3 is built from 15 residues. Trimming shortened V by 2 bases and J by 5 bases, and 13 bases separated the two germline ends. Germline V lookup: CDR1 MNHNY, CDR2 SVGAGI (reference sequence).

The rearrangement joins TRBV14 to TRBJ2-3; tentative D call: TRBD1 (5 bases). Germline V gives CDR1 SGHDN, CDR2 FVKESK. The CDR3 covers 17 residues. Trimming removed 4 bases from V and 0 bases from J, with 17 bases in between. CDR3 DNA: TGTGCCAGCAGCCCCCGCCCTCAGGGTAGGAGCACAGATACGCAGTATTTT. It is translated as CASSPRPQGRSTDTQYF. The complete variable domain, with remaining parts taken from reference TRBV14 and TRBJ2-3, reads EAGVTQFPSHSVIEKGQTVTLRCDPISGHDNLYWYRRVMGKEIKFLLHFVKESKQDESGMPNNRFLAERTGGTYSTLKVQPAELEDSGVYFCASSPRPQGRSTDTQYFGPGTRLTVL.

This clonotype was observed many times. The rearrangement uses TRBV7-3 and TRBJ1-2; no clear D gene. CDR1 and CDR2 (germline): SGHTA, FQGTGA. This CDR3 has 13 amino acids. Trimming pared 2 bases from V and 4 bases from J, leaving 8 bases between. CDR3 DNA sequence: TGTGCCAGCAGCTTATCAGACGGCTATGGCTACACCTTC. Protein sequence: CASSLSDGYGYTF.

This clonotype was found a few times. CDR3 loop: CASSYSGVDEKLFF. The CDR3 DNA reads TGTGCCAGCAGTTACTCAGGGGTCGATGAAAAACTGTTTTTT. V and J are TRBV7-6 and TRBJ1-4, with TRBD1 as a possible D gene (6 bases). The CDR3 length is 14 residues. Deletions cut 6 bases from V and 6 bases from J, with 14 bases between. Germline V lookup: CDR1 SGHVS, CDR2 FNYEAQ.

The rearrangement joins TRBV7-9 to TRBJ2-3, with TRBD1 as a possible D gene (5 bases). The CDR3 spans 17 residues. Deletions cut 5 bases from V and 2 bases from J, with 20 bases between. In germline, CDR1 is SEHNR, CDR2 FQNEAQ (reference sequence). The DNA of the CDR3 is TGTGCCAGCAGCGGTTGGGGCCCGTCCCCCGTCACAGATACGCAGTATTTT. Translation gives CASSGWGPSPVTDTQYF.

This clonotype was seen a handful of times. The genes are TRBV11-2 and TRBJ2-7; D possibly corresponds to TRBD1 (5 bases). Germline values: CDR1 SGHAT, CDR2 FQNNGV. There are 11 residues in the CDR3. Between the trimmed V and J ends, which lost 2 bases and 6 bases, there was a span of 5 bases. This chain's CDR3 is CASSLTGEQYF. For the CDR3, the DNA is TGTGCCAGCAGCTTAACAGGCGAGCAGTACTTC.

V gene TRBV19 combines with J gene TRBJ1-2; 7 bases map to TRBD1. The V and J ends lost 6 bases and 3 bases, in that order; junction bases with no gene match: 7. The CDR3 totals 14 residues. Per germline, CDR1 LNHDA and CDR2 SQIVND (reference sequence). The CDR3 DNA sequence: TGTGCCAGTAGCGAGACAGGGTCTTACTATGGCTACACCTTC. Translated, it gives CASSETGSYYGYTF.

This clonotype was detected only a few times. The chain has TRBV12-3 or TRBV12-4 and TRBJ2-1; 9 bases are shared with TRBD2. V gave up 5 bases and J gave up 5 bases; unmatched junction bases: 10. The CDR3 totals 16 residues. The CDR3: CASSAQAAGGNNEQFF. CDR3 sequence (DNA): TGTGCCAGCAGTGCCCAGGCAGCGGGGGGAAACAATGAGCAGTTCTTC.

Written as DNA, the CDR3 is TGTGCCACCAGCAGAGATCTCGGTGAAAAACTGTTTTTT. Its protein product is CATSRDLGEKLFF. The J gene is TRBJ1-4, the V gene TRBV15; D gene ambiguous. With 0 bases removed from V and 7 bases from J, the gap between germline ends came to 6 bases. This CDR3 spans 13 amino acids. The germline V gene has CDR1 LNHNV and CDR2 YYDKDF (reference sequence).